The present T cell receptor (beta chain) was sequenced within a study of blood T cell repertoires in COVID-19 (dated by TCRdb to 2020 to 2022). General notes on the study: Samples covering the acute and convalescent phases of COVID-19 were provided by collaborators in the United States, Italy and Spain. The material from the prospective study consisted of cDNA or gDNA derived from T cells, B-cell-depleted T cells, or PBMCs. Subjects who had been exposed to COVID-19, were actively infected with it, or had recovered from it provided the deeply sampled blood TCRbeta repertoires that made up the dataset. Samples were obtained from the ongoing ImmuneRACE study (first 160 participants) and from 1,200 or so subjects provided by 6 global collaborators. Where available, HLA class I and class II types were obtained from metadata supplied by the sample provider rather than from assay-based typing. The repertoires were released in a freely available public database intended as a resource for research on the immune response to SARS-CoV-2. Sample metadata almost always included a de-identified subject ID, COVID-19 status, age in years and sex.

V is cut by 1 base and J by 1 base, and the space between the germline ends is 5 bases. The germline V gene gives CDR1 as SGDLS and CDR2 as YYNGEE. Taken from cysteine to phenylalanine, the CDR3 has 13 residues. Only CDR3 DNA remains: 39 bases, in frame from the first base. Comment on this clone: This clone's antigen is unknown. Base qualities are not at hand, and no much larger clone is one base apart.

Each collaborating institution followed its own protocols to collect whole blood in K2EDTA tubes. For TCRbeta analysis, collaborator samples were shipped as frozen whole blood, as isolated PBMCs, or as DNA extracted from either sample type. Broader findings and caveats from the paper: How much clinical and demographic metadata was included differed by source and by participant, and the metadata was provided uncurated.

TCRbeta CDR3 regions were amplified from genomic DNA using the immunoSEQ Assay, a bias-controlled multiplex PCR. The study's processing was this. Within the assay, amplification of reference gene primers was used to estimate how many nucleated cells each sample contained. To quantify the absolute abundance of each unique TCRbeta CDR3 rearrangement, sequence reads were collapsed and filtered. For each sample, productive Simpson clonality was calculated as the square root of Simpson's diversity index over productive rearrangements. TCRdb carries this immuneACCESS record with in-frame sequences only. Its versions omit some clonotypes, under half of them owing to an unresolved V gene in the studies checked, with the rest unexplained. V and J calls and clone size are copied from that table; D and trimming were computed from the DNA. This sample lists almost 30,000 clones; 68% were detected once. 17% of the sample lies in the top ten.

This TCR was sampled from a human donor in a cohort sampled during active COVID-19. In this chain, TRBV9 is recombined with TRBJ1-1; a weak D assignment points to TRBD1 (5 bases agree). Sequencing used peripheral blood. Here is the DNA: TGTGCCAGCAGCGTACAGGGGAACACTGAAGCTTTCTTT. This yields the protein CASSVQGNTEAFF.